Listed below are T cell receptor beta chains from one sample, sequenced in a study of CD8 T cells in ankylosing spondylitis. TCRdb itself ran the 5' RACE reads through MiXCR, one entry per CDR3 protein. The data contain 200,000 to 250,000 distinct CDR3 sequences, about 10% of them singletons. The sample consisted of blood, either unsorted or a sorted T cell fraction (not recorded which). These receptors all come from a male donor with ankylosing spondylitis or in good health (not recorded which). Each CDR3 is given with its conserved first and last residue. A D gene is named only where the DNA matches it firmly.

CASSLARDSGEQFF	TRBJ2-1	TRBV12-3/TRBV12-4	-
CASSPGGADTQYF	TRBJ2-3	TRBV9	-
CSVFQGDDTQYF	TRBJ2-3	TRBV29-1	-
CASSFSGARGGRSEQFF	TRBJ2-1	TRBV12-3/TRBV12-4	TRBD2
CASSLGAGVYEQYF	TRBJ2-7	TRBV12-3/TRBV12-4	-
CASSFDSPNEQFF	TRBJ2-1	TRBV7-2	-
CASSFGGGGLTGEQYF	TRBJ2-7	TRBV12-3/TRBV12-4	TRBD2
CASSLEGASGELFF	TRBJ2-2	TRBV7-2	TRBD1
CASSPSGRTDTQYF	TRBJ2-3	TRBV5-1	-
CASSRQSVAGGRHEQFF	TRBJ2-1	TRBV12-3/TRBV12-4	TRBD2
CASSLDRGEQFF	TRBJ2-1	TRBV5-4	TRBD1
CASSKTGVGYEQYF	TRBJ2-7	TRBV5-1	TRBD1
CASSATDEQFF	TRBJ2-1	TRBV7-9	-
CSVEGSPGDTQYF	TRBJ2-3	TRBV29-1	-
CASSQGHLQNIQYF	TRBJ2-4	TRBV3-1	-
CASSLQVNTEAFF	TRBJ1-1	TRBV7-3	-
CASSLTLHEQYF	TRBJ2-7	TRBV12-3/TRBV12-4	-
CATSPPPTGFGYSPLHF	TRBJ1-6	TRBV15	-
CASSPARVGTQYF	TRBJ2-3	TRBV12-3/TRBV12-4	-